This passage covers 31 T cell receptor beta chains from one sample sequenced in a study of blood T cell repertoires in COVID-19. Using immunoSEQ multiplex PCR, the repertoire was profiled, and TCRdb retains in-frame clones only, with some absent. The sample comprises 250,000 or so clones, 80% to 90% of which are singletons, and around 3.1% rests with the top ten. The sequencing input was PBMCs or T cells enriched from blood (not recorded which). These receptors were collected from a woman aged 40 to 49 who had been exposed to COVID-19.

This clone has just a few counts. One junction end does not reproduce the germline sequence, and a read error may be involved. This chain uses TRBV5-1 with TRBJ1-1, with D possibly matching TRBD1 (6 bases). The CDR3 totals 15 residues. Germline CDR1 reads SGHRS; CDR2 reads YFSETQ. The CDR3 DNA is TGTGCCAGCAGCTTGGACAGAGTAATGAACACTGAAGCTTTCTTT. Translated, it gives CASSLDRVMNTEAFF.

This sequence joins TRBV28 and TRBJ2-7; D gene ambiguous. The CDR3 is 12 amino acids. Trimming left V 5 bases short and J 0 bases short, with 5 bases between. Germline V CDR1 and CDR2: MDHEN, SYDVKM. In nucleotides, the CDR3 is TGTGCCAGCAGTCGCTACTCCTACGAGCAGTACTTC. Translating it yields CASSRYSYEQYF.

The chain is built from TRBV24-1 and TRBJ2-1, with 7 bases that match TRBD1. Looked up from germline, CDR1 is KGHDR and CDR2 is SFDVKD. This CDR3 is built from 14 residues. The V segment lost 5 bases and the J segment 4 bases; nucleotides outside the gene matches: 4. CDR3 coding DNA: TGTGCCACCAGTGGGACAGGATTTTACAATGAGCAGTTCTTC. Protein product: CATSGTGFYNEQFF.

V is TRBV3-1 (or the pseudogene TRBV3-2) and J is TRBJ2-5; TRBD2 agrees at 12 bases. The CDR3 is 16 residues long. V shed 6 bases, J shed 5 bases, and the junction held 10 bases outside the gene matches. Per the germline V gene, CDR1 is LGHDT and CDR2 is YNNKEL (reference sequence). The CDR3 loop reads CASSSTSGGLRETQYF. The CDR3, as DNA: TGTGCCAGCAGTTCCACTAGCGGGGGGCTCAGGGAGACCCAGTACTTC.

The chain combines TRBV19 with TRBJ1-5, with D possibly TRBD1 on 5 matching bases. The V gene's germline CDR1 is LNHDA and CDR2 SQIVND (reference sequence). This CDR3 is 16 amino acids long. V lost 5 bases and J 0 bases, leaving 14 bases between the germline ends. CDR3 amino acids: CASSPGGGYSNQPQHF. CDR3 coding DNA: TGTGCCAGTAGTCCCGGGGGTGGGTATAGCAATCAGCCCCAGCATTTT.

This chain links TRBV6-1 with TRBJ1-5; maybe TRBD1 (6 bases). V lost 1 base, J lost 3 bases, and 13 bases lay in between. This CDR3 contains 16 residues. CDR1 MNHNS and CDR2 SASEGT come from the germline V gene. Written as DNA, the CDR3 is TGTGCCAGCAGTGAAGGGACAGTCGGCCTCAATCAGCCCCAGCATTTT. Residues: CASSEGTVGLNQPQHF.

The chain links TRBV28 to TRBJ1-5; TRBD1 might be the D (5 bases). This CDR3 region has 12 residues. V was cut by 5 bases and J by 8 bases, with 10 bases left in between. Germline CDR1 reads MDHEN; CDR2 reads SYDVKM. This CDR3 reads CASSGAREPQHF. The CDR3 DNA follows: TGTGCCAGCAGTGGGGCTAGGGAGCCCCAGCATTTT.

The rearrangement joins TRBV7-9 to TRBJ1-1, with D possibly being TRBD1 (5 bases). This CDR3 comprises 12 residues. Trimming cost V 5 bases and J 7 bases, with 11 bases left between them. Germline V gene data show CDR1 as SEHNR and CDR2 as FQNEAQ (reference sequence). CDR3: CASSRDSFEAFF. CDR3 nucleotide sequence: TGTGCCAGCAGCCGTGACAGTTTTGAAGCTTTCTTT.

V is TRBV25-1 and J is TRBJ1-6; a weak D match, TRBD1 (5 bases). The CDR3 has 15 residues. Trimming shortened V by 6 bases and J by 9 bases, and 18 bases separated the two germline ends. Germline V lookup: CDR1 MGHDK, CDR2 SYGVNS. The CDR3, as DNA: TGTGCCAGCAGCGGTTTGGGGGGTTCGGGTTCACCCCTCCACTTT. Its translation is CASSGLGGSGSPLHF.

V usage is TRBV7-8 and J usage is TRBJ2-2, with D hard to call. CDR1 is SGHVS, CDR2 FQNEAQ, per germline. CDR3 size: 13 residues. Trimming removed 1 base at V and 8 bases at J, with 8 bases between. The CDR3 is CASSLDRRGELFF. CDR3 in DNA: TGTGCCAGCAGCTTAGATCGTAGAGGGGAGCTGTTTTTT.

The J gene is TRBJ1-1, the V gene TRBV13, with D maybe TRBD1 (5 bases). Trimming cost V 6 bases and J 1 base, with 15 bases left between them. This CDR3 has 15 amino acids. The germline V gene encodes CDR1 PRHDT and CDR2 FYEKMQ (reference sequence). The CDR3 DNA reads as TGTGCCAGCAGATATTGGGGGGAGGGGAACACTGAAGCTTTCTTT. It encodes CASRYWGEGNTEAFF.

This sequence joins TRBV27 and TRBJ2-1; possible D gene TRBD2, 6 bases. The CDR3 covers 14 residues. Germline CDR1 reads MNHEY; CDR2 reads SMNVEV (reference sequence). V shed 6 bases and J shed 8 bases, with 17 bases lying between them. Here the CDR3 reads CASSSRLDRYEQFF. CDR3 DNA: TGTGCCAGCAGCTCCCGACTAGATCGCTATGAGCAGTTCTTC.

The chain employs TRBV5-4 and TRBJ2-3, with 10 bases fitting TRBD2. In germline, CDR1 is SGHNT, CDR2 YYREEE (reference sequence). The CDR3 is made up of 17 amino acids. Trimming at V came to 4 bases and at J to 5 bases, leaving 13 bases not matched to a gene. CDR3 DNA: TGTGCCAGCAGCATACAAGCGGGAGGGCCTAGTCTAGATACGCAGTATTTT. It is translated as CASSIQAGGPSLDTQYF.

The chain is built from TRBV24-1 and TRBJ1-5; possible D gene TRBD1, 6 bases. Trimming left V 8 bases short and J 6 bases short, with 16 bases between. Germline V lookup: CDR1 KGHDR, CDR2 SFDVKD. The CDR3 is 14 amino acids. The CDR3, as DNA: TGTGCCACCAACCAACAGGGTTCGGGTCAGCCCCAGCATTTT. It codes for CATNQQGSGQPQHF.

The J gene is TRBJ1-5, the V gene TRBV6-5; D gene unclear. CDR1 and CDR2 from the germline V gene are MNHEY and SVGAGI. CDR3 length equals 14 residues. V lost 6 bases and J 0 bases, leaving 9 bases between the germline ends. Here the CDR3 DNA reads TGTGCCAGCAGGGGCCCTTATAGCAATCAGCCCCAGCATTTT. Residues: CASRGPYSNQPQHF.

This chain joins TRBV3-1 (or the pseudogene TRBV3-2) and TRBJ1-2, with unresolved D. V gave up 1 base and J gave up 4 bases, with 13 bases separating them. The germline CDR1 and CDR2 sequences are LGHDT and YNNKEL (reference sequence). The CDR3 runs to 15 residues. The CDR3, as DNA: TGTGCCAGCAGCCAAGGCCCAGGAAGAAGCTATGGCTACACCTTC. Residues: CASSQGPGRSYGYTF.

As for this clone: At one end the junction does not follow the germline gene, possibly because of a read error. The V and J genes are TRBV5-1 and TRBJ1-4; D might be TRBD1 (6 bases). CDR1 is SGHRS and CDR2 is YFSETQ in the germline V gene. There are 16 residues in the CDR3. The DNA for the CDR3 is TGTGCCAGCAGCCAGGACAGCTTTGCAACTAATGAAAAACTGTTTTTT. Protein sequence: CASSQDSFATNEKLFF.

The sample holds a few counts of this clone. V and J are TRBV30 and TRBJ2-7; D not certain. CDR3 length: 13 amino acids. Germline values: CDR1 GTSNPN, CDR2 SVGIG (reference sequence). Trimming pared 0 bases from V and 4 bases from J, leaving 10 bases between. The CDR3, as DNA: TGTGCCTGGAGTGTTCAGGCAAATTACGAGCAGTACGTC. This codes for CAWSVQANYEQYV.

The chain uses TRBV2 and TRBJ1-4, with a possible D match to TRBD1 (6 bases). The germline V gene encodes CDR1 SNHLY and CDR2 FYNNEI. The V and J ends lost 11 bases and 7 bases respectively, with 20 bases between them. The length of the CDR3 is 14 residues. The CDR3 sequence: CASQRGGLGEKLFF. As DNA, the CDR3 is TGTGCCTCTCAACGGGGGGGGCTGGGTGAAAAACTGTTTTTT.

This chain connects TRBV7-3 to TRBJ1-2; possibly TRBD1 for D (5 bases). Germline assignment: CDR1 SGHTA and CDR2 FQGTGA. This CDR3 has 13 residues. V dropped 1 base and J dropped 6 bases, with 9 bases sitting between them. As DNA, the CDR3 is TGTGCCAGCAGCTTAAGCGGGGCGGATGGCTACACCTTC. Translating gives CASSLSGADGYTF.

This clone was seen at least ten times. The chain is built from TRBV4-2 and TRBJ2-7, with 9 positions matching TRBD1. Germline CDR1 LGHNA, CDR2 YNFKEQ. V shed 6 bases, J shed 5 bases, and the junction held 8 bases outside the gene matches. This CDR3 region has 14 residues. CDR3 nucleotides: TGTGCCAGCAGGGGACCGGGACAGGGACACGAGCAGTACGTC. This translates into CASRGPGQGHEQYV.

The gene calls are TRBV3-1 (or the pseudogene TRBV3-2) and TRBJ2-7; 8 positions match TRBD1. CDR3 length: 16 residues. Germline CDR1 and CDR2: LGHDT and YNNKEL (reference sequence). With 2 bases clipped from V and 1 base from J, the junction kept 7 bases outside the gene matches. The CDR3 spells CASSQRKTGGSYEQYF. The CDR3 DNA is TGTGCCAGCAGCCAAAGGAAAACAGGGGGTTCCTACGAGCAGTACTTC.

This chain uses TRBV10-2 with TRBJ1-5; unclear D gene. The CDR3 extends over 12 amino acids. Trimming took 2 bases from V and 4 from J, leaving 3 bases between them. The germline V gene encodes CDR1 WSHSY and CDR2 SAAADI. CDR3 nucleotide sequence: TGCGCCAGCAGTGAGGTAAATCAGCCCCAGCATTTT. Its translation is CASSEVNQPQHF.

The chain couples TRBV29-1 to TRBJ1-1, with a possible D match to TRBD1 (5 bases). Looked up from germline, CDR1 is SQVTM and CDR2 is ANQGSEA. The CDR3 sequence is 13 residues long. Trimming cost V 5 bases and J 1 base, with 11 bases left between them. The chain's CDR3 is CSVRRGENTEAFF. The CDR3 coding sequence is TGCAGCGTTAGACGGGGGGAGAACACTGAAGCTTTCTTT.

This clone occurred once. This chain links TRBV29-1 with TRBJ2-7, with a possible D match to TRBD2 (5 bases). The CDR3 covers 13 residues. V lost 4 bases and J 3 bases, leaving 13 bases between the germline ends. Germline V gives CDR1 SQVTM, CDR2 ANQGSEA. CDR3 amino acids: CSVGSGKLYEQYF. CDR3 bases: TGCAGCGTTGGTTCCGGGAAACTCTACGAGCAGTACTTC.

The rearrangement links TRBV7-2 to TRBJ2-3, with D tentatively TRBD2 (5 bases). This CDR3 spans 16 amino acids. Germline V gene lookup returns CDR1 SGHTA and CDR2 FQGNSA. The germline V and J ends were trimmed by 2 bases and 0 bases, with 12 bases remaining between them. DNA for the CDR3: TGTGCCAGCAGCTTAAGTGGAGGCAGTAGCACAGATACGCAGTATTTT. Translated, it gives CASSLSGGSSTDTQYF.

The rearrangement links TRBV12-2 to TRBJ2-2; TRBD2 reflects the table's D call only, with no check against the DNA. TRBV12-2 is assigned pseudogene status. The CDR3 is 17 residues long. Written as DNA, the CDR3 is TGTGCAAGTCGCTTAGTCCAGCGGGGGCCGAGAACCGGGGAGCTGTTTTTT. It encodes CASRLVQRGPRTGELFF.

This rearrangement joins TRBV4-3 to TRBJ1-1; D not resolved. Germline CDR1 reads LGHNA; CDR2 reads YSLEER. Trimming took off 0 bases at V and 5 bases at J, with 13 bases between the two ends. This CDR3 comprises 15 residues. The CDR3 protein is CASSQDVGFQTEAFF. Here the CDR3 DNA reads TGCGCCAGCAGCCAAGATGTGGGCTTTCAGACTGAAGCTTTCTTT.

The chain recombines TRBV4-3 with TRBJ2-7, with D possibly matching TRBD1 (6 bases). This CDR3 comprises 16 residues. Germline V lookup: CDR1 LGHNA, CDR2 YSLEER. V was cut by 0 bases and J by 1 base, with 13 bases left in between. CDR3 sequence: CASSQESGQTSYEQYF. The CDR3 DNA reads TGCGCCAGCAGCCAAGAGTCAGGACAGACGTCCTACGAGCAGTACTTC.

V usage is TRBV15 and J usage is TRBJ2-1; 7 nucleotides match TRBD1. Germline loops: CDR1 LNHNV, CDR2 YYDKDF (reference sequence). J gave up 7 bases and V 4 bases, and 7 bases lay outside the gene matches. This CDR3 region has 14 residues. CDR3 sequence: CATSNPGTANEQFF. The DNA of the CDR3 is TGTGCCACCAGCAATCCGGGGACAGCTAATGAGCAGTTCTTC. The entire variable domain, with the rest obtained from reference TRBV15 and TRBJ2-1, is as follows: DAMVIQNPRYQVTQFGKPVTLSCSQTLNHNVMYWYQQKSSQAPKLLFHYYDKDFNNEADTPDNFQSRRPNTSFCFLDIRSPGLGDTAMYLCATSNPGTANEQFFGPGTRLTVL.

The DNA of the CDR3 is TGCAGCGTTGATGGCGGCAGGAGGGGCCCCGAAGCTTTCTTT. As protein: CSVDGGRRGPEAFF. The gene calls are TRBV29-1 and TRBJ1-1; weak D call: TRBD1 (5 bases). Germline V gives CDR1 SQVTM, CDR2 ANQGSEA. Trimming took off 3 bases at V and 8 bases at J, with 19 bases between the two ends. The CDR3 contains 14 residues. Full variable domain (remainder filled in from reference TRBV29-1 and TRBJ1-1): SAVISQKPSRDICQRGTSLTIQCQVDSQVTMMFWYRQQPGQSLTLIATANQGSEATYESGFVIDKFPISRPNLTFSTLTVSNMSPEDSSIYLCSVDGGRRGPEAFFGQGTRLTVV.